This TCR beta chain was identified during a study of T cells after posttransplantation cyclophosphamide. This CDR3 region has 15 residues. CDR1 MDHEN and CDR2 SYDVKM come from the germline V gene. The V segment lost 6 bases and the J segment 6 bases; nucleotides outside the gene matches: 7. Generated by immunoSEQ multiplex PCR, the TCRdb table keeps only in-frame clones and is missing some. The sample shows about 5,500 clones, about 98% of them seen only once. The rearrangement joins TRBV28 to TRBJ2-2, with 10 bases matching TRBD1. Source material: memory CD4+ T cells sorted from PBMCs. The TCR originated in a man aged 35 to 55 in good health, CMV-negative, and a related stem cell transplant donor. The CDR3 sequence: CASSSDRGASGELFF. The DNA of the CDR3 is TGTGCCAGCAGCTCGGACAGGGGGGCCTCCGGGGAGCTGTTTTTT.